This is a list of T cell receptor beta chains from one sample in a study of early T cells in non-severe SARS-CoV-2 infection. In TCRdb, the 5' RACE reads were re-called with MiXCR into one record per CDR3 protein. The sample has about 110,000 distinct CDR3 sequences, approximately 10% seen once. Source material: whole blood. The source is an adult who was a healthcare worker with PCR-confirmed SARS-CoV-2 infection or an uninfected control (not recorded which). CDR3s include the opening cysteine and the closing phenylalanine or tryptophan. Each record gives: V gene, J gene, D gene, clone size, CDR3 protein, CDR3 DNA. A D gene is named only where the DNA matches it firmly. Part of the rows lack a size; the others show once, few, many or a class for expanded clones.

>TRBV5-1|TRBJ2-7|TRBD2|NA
CASSPIAGGQSYEQYF
TGCGCCAGCAGCCCTATAGCGGGAGGGCAGTCCTACGAGCAGTACTTC
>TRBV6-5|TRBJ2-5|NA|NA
CASSRDFIDRETQYF
TGTGCCAGCAGTCGGGACTTTATAGATCGAGAGACCCAGTACTTC
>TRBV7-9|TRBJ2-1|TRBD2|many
CASIFQLAEGYNEQFF
TGTGCCAGCATCTTTCAACTAGCGGAAGGTTACAATGAGCAGTTCTTC
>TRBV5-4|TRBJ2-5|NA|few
CASSFTQETQYF
TGTGCCAGCAGCTTCACACAAGAGACCCAGTACTTC
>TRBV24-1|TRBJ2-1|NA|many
CATSGVDRFF
TGTGCCACCAGTGGGGTAGACCGGTTCTTC
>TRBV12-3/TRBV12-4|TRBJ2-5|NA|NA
CASSWDGGVQETQYF
TGTGCCAGCAGTTGGGACGGCGGTGTCCAAGAGACCCAGTACTTC
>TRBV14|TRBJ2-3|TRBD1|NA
CASSQGQGAFTDTQYF
TGTGCCAGCAGCCAGGGACAGGGGGCCTTCACAGATACGCAGTATTTT
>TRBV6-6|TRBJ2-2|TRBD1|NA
CASRPGTGVTGELFF
TGTGCCAGCAGGCCCGGGACAGGGGTCACCGGGGAGCTGTTTTTT
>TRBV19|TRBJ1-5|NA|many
CASSPRGHQPQHF
TGTGCCAGTAGTCCCCGCGGGCATCAGCCCCAGCATTTT
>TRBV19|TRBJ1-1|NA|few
CASSVEAFF
TGTGCCAGTAGTGTTGAAGCTTTCTTT
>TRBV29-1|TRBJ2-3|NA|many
CSVEDRDQGHPDTQYF
TGCAGCGTTGAAGATCGGGACCAGGGGCACCCAGATACGCAGTATTTT
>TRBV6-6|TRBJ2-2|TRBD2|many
CASSARGGVNTGELFF
TGTGCCAGCAGTGCCCGGGGAGGGGTAAACACCGGGGAGCTGTTTTTT
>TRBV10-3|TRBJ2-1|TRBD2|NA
CAISESVGREAYNEQFF
TGTGCCATCAGTGAGTCCGTAGGGCGGGAGGCTTACAATGAGCAGTTCTTC
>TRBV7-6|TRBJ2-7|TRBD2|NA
CASSPGLAGAGEQYF
TGTGCCAGCAGCCCAGGACTAGCGGGAGCGGGCGAGCAGTACTTC
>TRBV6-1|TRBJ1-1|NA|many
CASSERGDEAFF
TGTGCCAGCAGTGAAAGGGGCGATGAAGCTTTCTTT
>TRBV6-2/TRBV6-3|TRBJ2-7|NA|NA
CASSDRTVAYEQYF
TGTGCCAGCAGTGACCGGACAGTAGCCTACGAGCAGTACTTC
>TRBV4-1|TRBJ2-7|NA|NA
CASSQAPTEYEQYF
TGCGCCAGCAGCCAAGCCCCGACAGAATACGAGCAGTACTTC
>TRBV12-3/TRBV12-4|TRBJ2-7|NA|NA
CASSFAGSDDEQYF
TGTGCCAGCAGTTTCGCAGGCTCGGACGACGAGCAGTACTTC